The 25 T cell receptor beta chains in this list originate from one sample, sequenced in a study of blood T cell repertoires in COVID-19. Using immunoSEQ multiplex PCR, the repertoire was profiled, and TCRdb retains in-frame clones only, with some absent. Found here are about 190,000 clones, 79% of them singletons; the top ten hold 17%. Source material: peripheral blood. These receptors were obtained from a man in his fifties or sixties with active or convalescent COVID-19.

This clone was detected only a few times. The chain is built from TRBV28 and TRBJ2-2, with D tentatively TRBD1 (6 bases). Trimming stripped 2 bases from V and 1 base from J, with 11 bases between. The length of the CDR3 is 16 residues. CDR1 and CDR2 (germline): MDHEN, SYDVKM. The DNA of the CDR3 is TGTGCCAGCAGTTTACTAGGGACACAGAACACCGGGGAGCTGTTTTTT. Translation: CASSLLGTQNTGELFF. Together with reference TRBV28 and TRBJ2-2, the CDR3 gives the full variable domain: DVKVTQSSRYLVKRTGEKVFLECVQDMDHENMFWYRQDPGLGLRLIYFSYDVKMKEKGDIPEGYSVSREKKERFSLILESASTNQTSMYLCASSLLGTQNTGELFFGEGSRLTVL.

V and J are TRBV7-6 and TRBJ1-3, with unresolved D. The CDR3 spans 14 residues. The V and J ends lost 1 base and 0 bases respectively, with 4 bases between them. Germline lookup yields CDR1 SGHVS and CDR2 FNYEAQ. The CDR3 nucleotides are TGTGCCAGCAGCTTAGGGAGCTCTGGAAACACCATATATTTT. It is translated as CASSLGSSGNTIYF.

This sequence joins TRBV3-1 (or the pseudogene TRBV3-2) and TRBJ2-2; 9 nucleotides agree with TRBD1. The length of the CDR3 is 16 residues. Germline-derived CDR1 and CDR2 are LGHDT and YNNKEL (reference sequence). With 4 bases clipped from V and 8 bases from J, the junction kept 11 bases outside the gene matches. For the CDR3, the DNA is TGTGCCAGCAGCCGACCTGAGAACAGGGGGCGAGGGGAGCTGTTTTTT. As protein: CASSRPENRGRGELFF.

The table lists this clone with a few counts. This chain links TRBV5-6 with TRBJ1-6, with 9 bases identical to TRBD1. The CDR3 consists of 15 residues. From germline, CDR1 is SGHDT and CDR2 YYEEEE. Trimming removed 0 bases from V and 7 bases from J; junction bases left unmatched: 2. CDR3: CASSLGDRDNSPLHF. In DNA, the CDR3 is TGTGCCAGCAGCTTGGGGGACAGGGACAATTCACCCCTCCACTTT.

V is TRBV2 and J is TRBJ2-7; 9 bases map to TRBD2. Germline trimming cut 1 base from V and 3 bases from J; bases unmatched to any gene: 4. Germline V lookup: CDR1 SNHLY, CDR2 FYNNEI. This CDR3 spans 15 amino acids. The DNA for the CDR3 is TGTGCCAGCAGTGAAGTTACACTAGCGGGCTACGAGCAGTACTTC. It encodes CASSEVTLAGYEQYF.

V is TRBV7-2 and J is TRBJ1-1; TRBD1 matches 10 bases. With V trimmed by 2 bases and J by 4 bases, 4 bases remained unmatched. This CDR3 contains 15 residues. Germline CDR1 and CDR2: SGHTA and FQGNSA. Written as DNA, the CDR3 is TGTGCCAGCAGCTTATGGGACAGGGGAGTCACTGAAGCTTTCTTT. Its protein product is CASSLWDRGVTEAFF.

The chain is built from TRBV24-1 and TRBJ2-2; no reliable D call. CDR1 and CDR2 (germline): KGHDR, SFDVKD. V was pared by 5 bases and J by 4 bases, with 19 bases between. This CDR3 has 17 residues. CDR3 sequence: CATSVARGKTVTGELFF. Here the CDR3 DNA reads TGTGCCACCAGTGTCGCGCGCGGCAAAACGGTCACCGGGGAGCTGTTTTTT.

This clone was seen a single time. The CDR3 coding sequence is TGTGCCAGCAGCGCCCCGGGTGTGAGCACCGGGGAGCTGTTTTTT. Protein sequence: CASSAPGVSTGELFF. The chain has TRBV7-2 and TRBJ2-2, with no clear D. CDR1 and CDR2 from the germline V gene are SGHTA and FQGNSA. Trimming removed 5 bases at V and 4 bases at J, with 14 bases between. CDR3 length: 15 amino acids.

Here the CDR3 DNA reads TGTGCCAGCAGCCGAAGCGGGAGGAGTTCAGATACGCAGTATTTT. Amino acid sequence: CASSRSGRSSDTQYF. The V gene is TRBV11-3, the J gene TRBJ2-3; 9 bases align to TRBD2. This CDR3 spans 15 amino acids. The germline V gene encodes CDR1 SGHNT and CDR2 YENEEA. J gave up 4 bases and V 5 bases, and 7 bases lay outside the gene matches. Looking up the rest from reference TRBV11-3 and TRBJ2-3 gives the full variable domain: EAGVVQSPRYKIIEKKQPVAFWCNPISGHNTLYWYLQNLGQGPELLIRYENEEAVDDSQLPKDRFSAERLKGVDSTLKIQPAELGDSAVYLCASSRSGRSSDTQYFGPGTRLTVL.

V and J are TRBV28 and TRBJ2-7, with TRBD1 matching 9 bases. Germline V gives CDR1 MDHEN, CDR2 SYDVKM. The CDR3 covers 14 residues. The V and J ends lost 6 bases and 2 bases, in that order; junction bases with no gene match: 5. The CDR3 DNA is TGTGCCAGCAGGGGGCGACAGGGGGCCTACGAGCAGTACTTC. Translated, it gives CASRGRQGAYEQYF.

This chain links TRBV5-4 with TRBJ2-7; D perhaps matches TRBD1 (6 bases). V was cut by 2 bases and J by 0 bases, with 12 bases left in between. Germline-derived CDR1 and CDR2 are SGHNT and YYREEE (reference sequence). CDR3 length: 15 amino acids. CDR3 in amino acids: CASSLSGHSSYEQYF. DNA of the CDR3: TGTGCCAGCAGCTTATCGGGACATAGCTCCTACGAGCAGTACTTC.

This chain uses TRBV11-3 with TRBJ2-2; 8 nucleotides line up with TRBD1. Unmatched junction bases numbered 9, after V lost 8 bases and J lost 7 bases. The CDR3 sequence is 14 residues long. Germline V lookup: CDR1 SGHNT, CDR2 YENEEA. The CDR3 sequence is CASGQGFAGGELFF. The CDR3 DNA is TGTGCCAGCGGACAGGGTTTCGCCGGCGGGGAGCTGTTTTTT.

This chain connects TRBV6-5 to TRBJ1-2; no firm D call. CDR3 length: 16 residues. CDR1 MNHEY and CDR2 SVGAGI come from the germline V gene. The ends were cut back, 0 bases at V and 0 bases at J, with 11 bases in the middle. The CDR3 loop reads CASSYSSTESNYGYTF. CDR3 DNA: TGTGCCAGCAGTTACTCGAGTACAGAATCTAACTATGGCTACACCTTC.

The rearrangement links TRBV5-1 to TRBJ2-2; D is ambiguous. V was clipped by 4 bases and J by 7 bases, with 17 bases between them. Germline V gene data show CDR1 as SGHRS and CDR2 as YFSETQ. The CDR3 extends over 15 amino acids. This chain's CDR3 is CASSPSPYRSGELFF. CDR3 coding DNA: TGCGCCAGCAGCCCGAGTCCCTATAGGAGCGGGGAGCTGTTTTTT.

The chain couples TRBV4-3 to TRBJ1-1, with D maybe TRBD1 (5 bases). Germline assignment: CDR1 LGHNA and CDR2 YSLEER. CDR3 length equals 14 residues. Trimming took 2 bases from V and 4 from J, leaving 11 bases between them. The CDR3 region has the DNA TGCGCCAGCAGCCAATTAGTAAGGGGCACTGAAGCTTTCTTT. Translated: CASSQLVRGTEAFF.

The table lists this clone with many counts. The rearrangement joins TRBV18 to TRBJ1-5; no firm D call. The CDR3 spans 16 residues. Germline CDR1 KGHSH, CDR2 LQKENI. The germline V and J ends were trimmed by 3 bases and 2 bases, with 14 bases remaining between them. CDR3 amino acids: CASSPPSSEGNQPQHF. The CDR3 region has the DNA TGTGCCAGCTCACCTCCCTCTTCGGAGGGCAATCAGCCCCAGCATTTT.

With regard to this clone: Other nucleotide sequences in the sample specify the same CDR3. The chain combines TRBV5-1 with TRBJ2-7, with 10 positions matching TRBD1. Unmatched junction bases numbered 3, after V lost 5 bases and J lost 4 bases. The germline CDR1 and CDR2 sequences are SGHRS and YFSETQ. The CDR3 length is 13 residues. This CDR3 is CASSGDRGYEQYF. The CDR3 coding sequence is TGCGCCAGCAGTGGGGACAGGGGATACGAGCAGTACTTC.

CDR3 region: CASSVAPGGGRSYNEQFF. The CDR3 DNA reads TGTGCCAGCAGCGTAGCCCCCGGAGGCGGGAGATCCTACAATGAGCAGTTCTTC. The genes are TRBV9 and TRBJ2-1, with 7 bases matching TRBD2. The V and J ends lost 0 bases and 1 base, in that order; junction bases with no gene match: 10. The CDR3 consists of 18 residues. The germline gives CDR1 SGDLS, CDR2 YYNGEE.

The sample holds a few counts of this clone. The chain links TRBV4-1 to TRBJ1-5; 7 nucleotides align to TRBD1. The CDR3 totals 16 residues. V lost 4 bases and J lost 4; bases outside the gene matches: 10. Germline-derived CDR1 and CDR2 are MGHRA and YSYEKL. CDR3 DNA sequence: TGCGCCAGCAGCCCGGACACACAGGGACAGAATCAGCCCCAGCATTTT. Translating gives CASSPDTQGQNQPQHF.

This rearrangement joins TRBV23-1 to TRBJ2-7; D remains unclear. TRBV23-1 is flagged as an ORF with uncertain function. V lost 4 bases and J 4 bases, leaving 14 bases between the germline ends. CDR3 length: 14 residues. The CDR3 region has the DNA TGCGCCAGCAGTCTTTGGCTAGACGCGTACGAGCAGTACTTC. Translated, it gives CASSLWLDAYEQYF.

The chain joins TRBV6-6 to TRBJ2-1; a possible D gene is TRBD2 (6 bases). Germline CDR1 is MNHNY and CDR2 is SVGAGI (reference sequence). Trimming stripped 0 bases from V and 6 bases from J, with 12 bases between. The CDR3 is made up of 15 amino acids. The CDR3 DNA is TGTGCCAGCAGTTACTCGATCTCGGGACTCAATGAGCAGTTCTTC. Translating gives CASSYSISGLNEQFF.

This sequence joins TRBV7-2 and TRBJ2-2; tentative D call: TRBD2 (5 bases). CDR1 is SGHTA and CDR2 is FQGNSA in the germline V gene. This CDR3 is built from 15 residues. Deletions cut 4 bases from V and 6 bases from J, with 15 bases between. In nucleotides, the CDR3 is TGTGCCAGCAGCTGGGGTGGGAGTTCCGCCGGGGAGCTGTTTTTT. This codes for CASSWGGSSAGELFF.

V usage is TRBV28 and J usage is TRBJ1-5; 8 nucleotides line up with TRBD1. J was trimmed by 6 bases and V by 3 bases; bases with no gene match: 4. The CDR3 length is 14 residues. Germline assignment: CDR1 MDHEN and CDR2 SYDVKM. This CDR3 reads CASSLQGATQPQHF. As DNA, the CDR3 is TGTGCCAGCAGTTTGCAGGGGGCCACTCAGCCCCAGCATTTT.

The V and J genes are TRBV5-4 and TRBJ1-1; a weak D match, TRBD1 (6 bases). V was trimmed by 4 bases and J by 7 bases, leaving 14 bases between them. The CDR3 spans 13 residues. In germline, CDR1 is SGHNT, CDR2 YYREEE (reference sequence). Here the CDR3 reads CASSSTQGREAFF. Here the CDR3 DNA reads TGTGCCAGCAGCAGTACACAGGGCCGTGAAGCTTTCTTT.

The V gene is TRBV4-1, the J gene TRBJ2-3; 12 bases map to TRBD1. J was trimmed by 3 bases and V by 6 bases; bases with no gene match: 4. Germline CDR1 is MGHRA and CDR2 is YSYEKL. This CDR3 has 15 residues. CDR3 DNA: TGCGCCAGCAGTCGGGGACAGGGGGCGACAGATACGCAGTATTTT. This gives the protein CASSRGQGATDTQYF.